One sample yielded the 23 T cell receptor beta chains listed below, sequenced in a study of OX40 agonist ivuxolimab in advanced cancers. The table came from immunoSEQ multiplex PCR; TCRdb's copy has only in-frame clones and leaves some out. Of roughly 65,000 clones listed, around 86% are singletons. The specimen comprised CD4+ or CD8+ T cells sorted from blood, sampled in a trial of the OX40 agonist ivuxolimab. These receptors were collected from an adult with an advanced solid tumor such as melanoma, head and neck, liver or kidney cancer.

As DNA, the CDR3 is TGTGCCAGCAGCGTAGCGGTGGTTCCCGCCTATGGCTACACCTTC. The encoded protein is CASSVAVVPAYGYTF. The chain couples TRBV9 to TRBJ1-2; D remains ambiguous. Deletions cut 0 bases from V and 4 bases from J, with 13 bases between. Germline V gene sequence: CDR1 SGDLS, CDR2 YYNGEE. The CDR3 sequence is 15 residues long.

The gene calls are TRBV11-3 and TRBJ2-3, with D perhaps matching TRBD2 (6 bases). The CDR3 contains 13 residues. The V gene lost 2 bases and the J gene lost 4 bases, with 7 bases spanning the gap. Germline loops: CDR1 SGHNT, CDR2 YENEEA. CDR3 protein: CASSLSSADTQYF. CDR3 sequence (DNA): TGTGCCAGCAGCTTATCTAGCGCAGATACGCAGTATTTT.

J is TRBJ1-3 and V is TRBV27; D ambiguous. CDR1 is MNHEY, CDR2 SMNVEV, per germline (reference sequence). The CDR3 length is 9 residues. The CDR3 DNA reads TGTGACCAACGGAAGGCCATATATTTT. It codes for CDQRKAIYF.

The rearrangement uses TRBV6-6 and TRBJ2-1, with D perhaps TRBD1 (7 bases). The CDR3 extends over 13 amino acids. V was pared by 0 bases and J by 12 bases, with 12 bases between. CDR1 is MNHNY and CDR2 is SVGAGI in the germline V gene (reference sequence). The CDR3 spells CASSYSNQGGQFF. The CDR3 DNA reads as TGTGCCAGCAGTTACTCCAATCAGGGGGGGCAGTTCTTC.

The chain has TRBV29-1 and TRBJ2-7; D is tentatively TRBD1 or TRBD2 (6 bases each). V lost 7 bases, J lost 5 bases, and 21 bases lay in between. Germline V gene lookup returns CDR1 SQVTM and CDR2 ANQGSEA. The CDR3 totals 14 residues. The CDR3 region has the DNA TGCAGCGGCCGGGCCGGGGGCGATAGCAACGAGCAGTACTTC. It codes for CSGRAGGDSNEQYF.

The rearrangement uses TRBV7-8 and TRBJ1-5; tentative D call: TRBD1 (5 bases). The CDR3 is made up of 15 amino acids. Germline lookup yields CDR1 SGHVS and CDR2 FQNEAQ. Trimming pared 0 bases from V and 6 bases from J, leaving 12 bases between. DNA for the CDR3: TGTGCCAGCAGCTTAGCCCGGGTGGGGCGTCAGCCCCAGCATTTT. This gives the protein CASSLARVGRQPQHF. Using reference TRBV7-8 and TRBJ1-5 for the parts outside the CDR3, the full variable domain is GAGVSQSPRYKVAKRGQDVALRCDPISGHVSLFWYQQALGQGPEFLTYFQNEAQLDKSGLPSDRFFAERPEGSVSTLKIQRTQQEDSAVYLCASSLARVGRQPQHFGDGTRLSIL.

The chain links TRBV19 to TRBJ2-1, with D perhaps TRBD2 (7 bases). There are 14 residues in the CDR3. The V gene lost 7 bases and the J gene lost 9 bases, with 19 bases spanning the gap. Germline-derived CDR1 and CDR2 are LNHDA and SQIVND (reference sequence). In DNA form, the CDR3 reads TGTGCCAGTAACCACGTCGGGGGGCACGGTGAGCAGTTCTTC. Its translation: CASNHVGGHGEQFF. The full variable domain, rest sourced from reference TRBV19 and TRBJ2-1, is DGGITQSPKYLFRKEGQNVTLSCEQNLNHDAMYWYRQDPGQGLRLIYYSQIVNDFQKGDIAEGYSVSREKKESFPLTVTSAQKNPTAFYLCASNHVGGHGEQFFGPGTRLTVL.

The rearrangement uses TRBV15 and TRBJ1-2; tentative D call: TRBD1 (5 bases). The CDR3 runs to 15 residues. Trimming pared 0 bases from V and 0 bases from J, leaving 8 bases between. Germline CDR1 is LNHNV and CDR2 is YYDKDF (reference sequence). The chain's CDR3 is CATSRERGPNYGYTF. Here the CDR3 DNA reads TGTGCCACCAGCAGAGAGAGGGGACCTAACTATGGCTACACCTTC.

The chain links TRBV5-1 to TRBJ1-4; D possibly corresponds to TRBD1 (5 bases). Germline CDR1 is SGHRS and CDR2 is YFSETQ. This CDR3 spans 16 amino acids. Between the trimmed V and J ends, which lost 5 bases and 2 bases, there was a span of 16 bases. CDR3 residues: CASRQGRDGTNEKLFF. The DNA for the CDR3 is TGCGCCAGCAGGCAAGGCAGGGATGGGACTAATGAAAAACTGTTTTTT.

This chain connects TRBV6-6 to TRBJ2-7; D may be TRBD2 (7 bases). Germline assignment: CDR1 MNHNY and CDR2 SVGAGI (reference sequence). This CDR3 region has 15 residues. V gave up 9 bases and J gave up 1 base, with 19 bases separating them. CDR3 amino acids: CASSKEGGLSYEQYF. CDR3 DNA sequence: TGTGCCAGTTCCAAGGAGGGGGGGTTGTCCTACGAGCAGTACTTC.

This rearrangement joins TRBV5-1 to TRBJ1-4, with 8 bases lining up with TRBD1. With V trimmed by 0 bases and J by 5 bases, 6 bases remained unmatched. This CDR3 is built from 16 residues. Germline V gene lookup returns CDR1 SGHRS and CDR2 YFSETQ. DNA for the CDR3: TGCGCCAGCAGCTTGGCGTCGACAGGGGTGAATGAAAAACTGTTTTTT. Protein sequence: CASSLASTGVNEKLFF. Complete variable domain (other parts from reference TRBV5-1 and TRBJ1-4): KAGVTQTPRYLIKTRGQQVTLSCSPISGHRSVSWYQQTPGQGLQFLFEYFSETQRNKGNFPGRFSGRQFSNSRSEMNVSTLELGDSALYLCASSLASTGVNEKLFFGSGTQLSVL.

J is TRBJ2-3 and V is TRBV2; TRBD2 might be the D (7 bases). Germline CDR1 and CDR2: SNHLY and FYNNEI. The ends were cut back, 7 bases at V and 4 bases at J, with 21 bases in the middle. The CDR3 covers 16 residues. The CDR3 coding sequence is TGTGCCAGCAATCCCATCTGGGGGGGGCAAGCAGATACGCAGTATTTT. Protein: CASNPIWGGQADTQYF.

There are a few counts of this clone. The rearrangement uses TRBV13 and TRBJ1-6; no clear D gene. The CDR3 contains 14 residues. Germline V gives CDR1 PRHDT, CDR2 FYEKMQ (reference sequence). V shed 2 bases and J shed 9 bases, with 11 bases lying between them. Here the CDR3 DNA reads TGTGCCAGCAGCTTAAAGGAGGCCAGTTCACCCCTCCACTTT. This gives the protein CASSLKEASSPLHF.

This chain links TRBV7-2 with TRBJ1-5; D possibly corresponds to TRBD1 (5 bases). This CDR3 has 17 residues. Between the trimmed V and J ends, which lost 0 bases and 4 bases, there was a span of 16 bases. CDR1 SGHTA and CDR2 FQGNSA come from the germline V gene. For the CDR3, the DNA is TGTGCCAGCAGCTTAGCGCGTCCGGGGCGGGCAAATCAGCCCCAGCATTTT. Translation gives CASSLARPGRANQPQHF. The full variable domain, rest sourced from reference TRBV7-2 and TRBJ1-5, is GAGVSQSPSNKVTEKGKDVELRCDPISGHTALYWYRQSLGQGLEFLIYFQGNSAPDKSGLPSDRFSAERTGGSVSTLTIQRTQQEDSAVYLCASSLARPGRANQPQHFGDGTRLSIL.

The gene calls are TRBV18 and TRBJ1-1; 12 positions agree with TRBD1. V lost 3 bases to trimming and J lost 7 bases; unmatched junction nucleotides: 3. This CDR3 comprises 14 residues. The germline gives CDR1 KGHSH, CDR2 LQKENI. CDR3 DNA sequence: TGTGCCAGCTCACCCGGGACAGGGGGCGTTGAAGCTTTCTTT. This gives the protein CASSPGTGGVEAFF.

The V and J genes are TRBV6-5 and TRBJ2-7; possible D gene TRBD1, 6 bases. There are 13 residues in the CDR3. From germline, CDR1 is MNHEY and CDR2 SVGAGI. V lost 0 bases, J lost 6 bases, and 9 bases lay in between. DNA for the CDR3: TGTGCCAGCAGTTACTCGAGCAGGGGCGAGCAGTACTTC. Translation: CASSYSSRGEQYF.

The V gene is TRBV9, the J gene TRBJ2-2; 8 positions match TRBD1. The CDR3 contains 16 residues. J was trimmed by 7 bases and V by 0 bases; bases with no gene match: 8. Germline lookup yields CDR1 SGDLS and CDR2 YYNGEE. The CDR3 region has the DNA TGTGCCAGCAGCGTAGCGGCCCAGGGGACAGGCGGGGAGCTGTTTTTT. Translation gives CASSVAAQGTGGELFF.

The J gene is TRBJ1-2, the V gene TRBV7-2; D remains ambiguous. The CDR3 length is 14 residues. With 9 bases removed from V and 5 bases from J, the gap between germline ends came to 19 bases. The germline CDR1 and CDR2 sequences are SGHTA and FQGNSA. In nucleotides, the CDR3 is TGTGCCAGTCGTGGGAGGTTCTCCCTATATGGCTACACCTTC. Its translation: CASRGRFSLYGYTF.

The chain couples TRBV15 to TRBJ2-7; D unclear. Trimming pared 0 bases from V and 7 bases from J, leaving 13 bases between. The germline gives CDR1 LNHNV, CDR2 YYDKDF (reference sequence). The CDR3 spans 14 residues. CDR3 DNA sequence: TGTGCCACCAGCAGAGATATGGCAGCCGTTGAGCAGTACTTC. Amino acids: CATSRDMAAVEQYF.

This rearrangement joins TRBV27 to TRBJ1-1; possible D gene TRBD1, 5 bases. Germline V gene lookup returns CDR1 MNHEY and CDR2 SMNVEV (reference sequence). The CDR3 has 14 residues. Trimming shortened V by 3 bases and J by 1 base, and 9 bases separated the two germline ends. CDR3 sequence (DNA): TGTGCCAGCAGTTTGGCGGGGCGGAACACTGAAGCTTTCTTT. This translates into CASSLAGRNTEAFF.

This chain joins TRBV2 and TRBJ2-7, with D possibly TRBD2 on 5 matching bases. Trimming pared 7 bases from V and 7 bases from J, leaving 20 bases between. In germline, CDR1 is SNHLY, CDR2 FYNNEI. The CDR3 is made up of 14 amino acids. CDR3 protein: CASTRSGPLREQYF. CDR3 DNA: TGTGCCAGCACGAGGAGCGGCCCCCTCCGGGAGCAGTACTTC.

J is TRBJ2-1 and V is TRBV5-1; 9 nucleotides agree with TRBD2. The V segment lost 0 bases and the J segment 0 bases; nucleotides outside the gene matches: 19. In germline, CDR1 is SGHRS, CDR2 YFSETQ. CDR3 length: 22 residues. The CDR3 sequence is CASSLAGVRSGGYSSSYNEQFF. In nucleotides, the CDR3 is TGCGCCAGCAGCTTGGCCGGGGTCCGTAGCGGGGGCTACTCAAGCTCCTACAATGAGCAGTTCTTC.

The chain combines TRBV7-9 with TRBJ2-3; no clear D gene. V gave up 0 bases and J gave up 0 bases, with 10 bases separating them. The CDR3 runs to 16 residues. Germline V gene sequence: CDR1 SEHNR, CDR2 FQNEAQ (reference sequence). CDR3 coding DNA: TGTGCCAGCAGCTTAGCTGGACCCTCTAGCACAGATACGCAGTATTTT. Translated, it gives CASSLAGPSSTDTQYF.